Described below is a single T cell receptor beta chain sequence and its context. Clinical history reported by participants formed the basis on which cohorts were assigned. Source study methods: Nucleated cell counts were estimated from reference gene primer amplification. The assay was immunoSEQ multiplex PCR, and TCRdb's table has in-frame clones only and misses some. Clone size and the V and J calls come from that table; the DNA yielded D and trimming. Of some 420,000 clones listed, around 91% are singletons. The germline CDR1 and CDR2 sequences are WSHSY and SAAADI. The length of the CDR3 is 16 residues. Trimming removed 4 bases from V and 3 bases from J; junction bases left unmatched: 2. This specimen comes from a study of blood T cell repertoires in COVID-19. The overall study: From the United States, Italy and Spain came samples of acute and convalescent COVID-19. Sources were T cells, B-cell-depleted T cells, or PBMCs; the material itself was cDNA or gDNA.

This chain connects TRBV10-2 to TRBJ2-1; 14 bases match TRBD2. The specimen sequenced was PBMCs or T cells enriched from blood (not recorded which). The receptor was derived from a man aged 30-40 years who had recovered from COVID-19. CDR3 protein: CASSGGTSGSYNEQFF. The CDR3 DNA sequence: TGCGCCAGCAGTGGGGGGACTAGCGGGAGCTACAATGAGCAGTTCTTC.